Below are 17 T cell receptor beta chains sequenced from a single sample in a study of cytomegalovirus exposure and HLA in healthy donors. The PCR employed 60 Vbeta primers together with 13 Jbeta primers. TCRdb keeps only in-frame clones here, not all; method: immunoSEQ multiplex PCR. The table has some 130,000 clones, about 74% seen once. Sequenced material: PBMCs. All receptors come from a man aged 40-49 years in good health and CMV-seronegative.

The chain recombines TRBV6-1 with TRBJ1-6, with D possibly TRBD1 on 6 matching bases. V lost 1 base and J 4 bases, leaving 14 bases between the germline ends. Germline V gene sequence: CDR1 MNHNS, CDR2 SASEGT. This CDR3 has 17 residues. This CDR3 is CASSEEAGARYNSPLHF. DNA for the CDR3: TGTGCCAGCAGTGAAGAGGCAGGGGCTAGGTATAATTCACCCCTCCACTTT.

This clone was observed a handful of times. The chain recombines TRBV10-3 with TRBJ2-7; D possibly corresponds to TRBD1 (6 bases). Germline assignment: CDR1 ENHRY and CDR2 SYGVKD. The CDR3 is 14 amino acids. V was shortened by 6 bases and J by 7 bases, with 19 bases between the two germline ends. CDR3 DNA sequence: TGTGCCATCAGGGCCGGGGCCACCACAGGGGAGCAGTACTTC. It specifies CAIRAGATTGEQYF.

This chain links TRBV6-6 with TRBJ2-5, with D possibly being TRBD1 (5 bases). V lost 2 bases and J lost 2, with 6 bases in between. The V gene's germline CDR1 is MNHNY and CDR2 SVGAGI (reference sequence). The CDR3 covers 13 residues. DNA of the CDR3: TGTGCCAGCAGTTACGGGGCACAAGAGACCCAGTACTTC. This gives the protein CASSYGAQETQYF.

As DNA, the CDR3 is TGCGCCAGCAGCCAGCCGGGACTAGAGGTCGAGCAGTACTTC. Translation: CASSQPGLEVEQYF. V and J are TRBV5-1 and TRBJ2-7, with 8 positions matching TRBD2. Trimming at V came to 4 bases and at J to 6 bases, leaving 9 bases not matched to a gene. The CDR3 runs 14 residues. Germline V gives CDR1 SGHRS, CDR2 YFSETQ.

The chain has TRBV9 and TRBJ1-4; D not certain. Germline V CDR1 and CDR2: SGDLS, YYNGEE. The CDR3 contains 13 residues. The V and J ends lost 3 bases and 10 bases respectively, with 13 bases between them. For the CDR3, the DNA is TGTGCCAGCAGCGAGGAGATGCGTGGAAAACTGTTTTTT. As protein: CASSEEMRGKLFF.

This chain connects TRBV4-3 to TRBJ1-3, with D perhaps TRBD1 (6 bases). CDR1 is LGHNA, CDR2 YSLEER, per germline. The CDR3 has 16 residues. Trimming took off 2 bases at V and 4 bases at J, with 15 bases between the two ends. The CDR3 DNA follows: TGCGCCAGCAGCCAAAGTCTCCAGACAGGAGGAAACACCATATATTTT. Translation gives CASSQSLQTGGNTIYF.

V is TRBV7-7 and J is TRBJ2-7, with 7 bases identical to TRBD2. Germline lookup yields CDR1 SSHAT and CDR2 FNYEAQ (reference sequence). The CDR3 runs 13 residues. V dropped 1 base and J dropped 4; count of bases not matched to a gene: 1. CDR3 in amino acids: CASSLGGGYEQYF. In nucleotides, the CDR3 is TGTGCCAGCAGCTTAGGCGGGGGTTACGAGCAGTACTTC.

In its sample, this clone was seen a few times. V gene TRBV19 combines with J gene TRBJ1-4; 7 bases match TRBD1. Germline trimming cut 5 bases from V and 8 bases from J; bases unmatched to any gene: 11. Germline CDR1 is LNHDA and CDR2 is SQIVND (reference sequence). The CDR3 totals 15 residues. CDR3 DNA sequence: TGTGCCAGTAGTTTGGAGACAGGGAGAGGCGAAAAACTGTTTTTT. It encodes CASSLETGRGEKLFF.

The V gene is TRBV9, the J gene TRBJ2-5; TRBD1 matches at 9 bases. Germline V gene data show CDR1 as SGDLS and CDR2 as YYNGEE. J was trimmed by 5 bases and V by 9 bases; bases with no gene match: 8. The CDR3 is made up of 13 amino acids. The CDR3: CANYRDRVETQYF. The CDR3 nucleotides are TGTGCCAACTACCGGGACAGGGTGGAGACCCAGTACTTC.

This clone was picked up one time. V and J are TRBV27 and TRBJ2-5, with TRBD1 as a possible D gene (6 bases). This CDR3 has 14 residues. The V end was cut by 5 bases, the J end by 1 base, with 11 bases between. Germline values: CDR1 MNHEY, CDR2 SMNVEV (reference sequence). In nucleotides, the CDR3 is TGTGCCAGCAGTCTAGGGACATTCCAAGAGACCCAGTACTTC. Translated: CASSLGTFQETQYF.

V is TRBV30 and J is TRBJ1-5; weak D call: TRBD1 (5 bases). V was cut by 2 bases and J by 5 bases, with 10 bases left in between. Looked up from germline, CDR1 is GTSNPN and CDR2 is SVGIG (reference sequence). The CDR3 loop spans 13 amino acids. CDR3 sequence (DNA): TGTGCCTGGAGTCGGGGGGACGATCAGCCCCAGCATTTT. Its protein product is CAWSRGDDQPQHF.

The chain combines TRBV27 with TRBJ2-3, with TRBD2 identical over 13 bases. Germline CDR1 reads MNHEY; CDR2 reads SMNVEV (reference sequence). V shed 4 bases, J shed 2 bases, and the junction held 3 bases outside the gene matches. The CDR3 contains 16 residues. This CDR3 reads CASSSGLAGPTDTQYF. The CDR3 nucleotides are TGTGCCAGCAGTTCGGGACTAGCGGGACCCACAGATACGCAGTATTTT.

A few counts support this clone. The chain's CDR3 is CASSYHSGPSYEQYF. DNA of the CDR3: TGTGCCAGCAGTTACCATTCAGGGCCGTCCTACGAGCAGTACTTC. The genes are TRBV6-6 and TRBJ2-7; D may be TRBD1 (5 bases). Germline V lookup: CDR1 MNHNY, CDR2 SVGAGI (reference sequence). Between the trimmed V and J ends, which lost 2 bases and 1 base, there was a span of 12 bases. The CDR3 extends over 15 amino acids.

V usage is TRBV27 and J usage is TRBJ1-2; possible D gene TRBD1, 5 bases. Germline V gene sequence: CDR1 MNHEY, CDR2 SMNVEV (reference sequence). The V and J ends lost 11 bases and 4 bases respectively, with 17 bases between them. The CDR3 totals 13 residues. For the CDR3, the DNA is TGTGCCTGCCGGGGGGTAGGAAGCTATGGCTACACCTTC. Its translation is CACRGVGSYGYTF.

V is TRBV4-3 and J is TRBJ2-4, with D possibly being TRBD1 (5 bases). V was pared by 4 bases and J by 7 bases, with 14 bases between. Germline V CDR1 and CDR2: LGHNA, YSLEER. This CDR3 comprises 14 residues. CDR3 nucleotide sequence: TGCGCCAGCAGCCCGCAGGGATACCCTAACATTCAGTACTTC. It encodes CASSPQGYPNIQYF.

The gene calls are TRBV29-1 and TRBJ2-7, with D maybe TRBD2 (5 bases). Trimming shortened V by 5 bases and J by 4 bases, and 18 bases separated the two germline ends. Germline CDR1 SQVTM, CDR2 ANQGSEA. This CDR3 comprises 14 residues. The CDR3 region has the DNA TGCAGCGTTACGATGGGTATCGGGGTGTACGAGCAGTACTTC. This encodes CSVTMGIGVYEQYF.

The V gene is TRBV7-2, the J gene TRBJ1-6; the D gene is possibly TRBD1 (5 bases). Per germline, CDR1 SGHTA and CDR2 FQGNSA. V was clipped by 1 base and J by 6 bases, with 13 bases between them. The CDR3 runs to 16 residues. CDR3 region: CASSLVAGLFNSPLHF. The CDR3, as DNA: TGTGCCAGCAGCTTAGTCGCGGGGCTCTTTAATTCACCCCTCCACTTT.